What follows are 22 T cell receptor beta chains derived from one specimen sequenced in a study of control samples from healthy donors and cancer patients. Method: immunoSEQ multiplex PCR; TCRdb's copy keeps in-frame clones and lacks some. The sample includes around 140,000 clones, more than 90% of them seen just once. What was sequenced was blood. These TCRs come from a man aged 18 to 29 in good health.

This sequence joins TRBV9 and TRBJ1-6, with D perhaps matching TRBD1 (5 bases). From germline, CDR1 is SGDLS and CDR2 YYNGEE. V lost 2 bases and J lost 8, with 11 bases in between. There are 14 residues in the CDR3. CDR3 sequence: CASSVEPTDSPLHF. The DNA of the CDR3 is TGTGCCAGCAGCGTTGAACCGACAGATTCACCCCTCCACTTT.

This chain joins TRBV19 and TRBJ1-1; D not resolved. V was pared by 5 bases and J by 3 bases, with 13 bases between. This CDR3 spans 14 amino acids. Germline CDR1 reads LNHDA; CDR2 reads SQIVND (reference sequence). The CDR3 spells CASSLRGVDTEAFF. In DNA, the CDR3 is TGTGCCAGTAGTTTGAGAGGTGTAGACACTGAAGCTTTCTTT.

Only one count was recorded for this clone. J is TRBJ1-2 and V is TRBV5-5; possibly TRBD1 for D (6 bases). CDR3 length: 15 residues. The germline V and J ends were trimmed by 3 bases and 0 bases, with 12 bases remaining between them. Looked up from germline, CDR1 is SGHKS and CDR2 is YYEKEE (reference sequence). Here the CDR3 reads CASSYQGRPNYGYTF. The CDR3 DNA reads as TGTGCCAGCAGCTATCAGGGGAGGCCTAACTATGGCTACACCTTC.

The DNA for the CDR3 is TGCGCCAGCAGCTCGACAGGAATTCCTAACTATGGCTACACCTTC. It is translated as CASSSTGIPNYGYTF. The V call is TRBV5-1, the J call TRBJ1-2, with a tentative D call TRBD1 (6 bases). This CDR3 region has 15 residues. Per the germline V gene, CDR1 is SGHRS and CDR2 is YFSETQ. Trimming cost V 3 bases and J 0 bases, with 12 bases left between them.

CDR3 DNA sequence: TGCGCCAGCAGCTTCGCACCGCAGCGGGGGGCGAACACCGGGGAGCTGTTTTTT. This sequence encodes CASSFAPQRGANTGELFF. The chain uses TRBV5-1 and TRBJ2-2; 9 bases match TRBD2. The germline CDR1 and CDR2 sequences are SGHRS and YFSETQ. This CDR3 has 18 residues. V was clipped by 2 bases and J by 0 bases; unmatched bases: 8.

V usage is TRBV5-4 and J usage is TRBJ2-3, with TRBD1 as a possible D gene (5 bases). V was cut by 2 bases and J by 2 bases, with 9 bases left in between. In germline, CDR1 is SGHNT, CDR2 YYREEE (reference sequence). The CDR3 runs 14 residues. The CDR3 sequence: CASSFAQATDTQYF. Here the CDR3 DNA reads TGTGCCAGCAGCTTCGCACAGGCCACAGATACGCAGTATTTT.

The V and J genes are TRBV30 and TRBJ2-6; a possible D gene is TRBD2 (5 bases). This CDR3 is built from 16 residues. CDR1 and CDR2 from the germline V gene are GTSNPN and SVGIG (reference sequence). Trimming pared 3 bases from V and 4 bases from J, leaving 16 bases between. CDR3 in amino acids: CAWRHQDWRGANVLTF. As DNA, the CDR3 is TGTGCCTGGAGACATCAGGATTGGAGGGGGGCCAACGTCCTGACTTTC. The whole variable domain, filled in from reference TRBV30 and TRBJ2-6, reads SQTIHQWPATLVQPVGSPLSLECTVEGTSNPNLYWYRQAAGRGLQLLFYSVGIGQISSEVPQNLSASRPQDRQFILSSKKLLLSDSGFYLCAWRHQDWRGANVLTFGAGSRLTVL.

The V and J genes are TRBV4-1 and TRBJ2-5; weak D call: TRBD1 (7 bases). The ends were cut back, 4 bases at V and 5 bases at J, with 20 bases in the middle. The CDR3 is made up of 16 amino acids. The V gene's germline CDR1 is MGHRA and CDR2 YSYEKL. The CDR3 coding sequence is TGCGCCAGCAGCCGGGGCAGGGGGGAACCTAGGGAGACCCAGTACTTC. Residues: CASSRGRGEPRETQYF.

V and J are TRBV6-1 and TRBJ2-1; D unresolved. V was cut by 0 bases and J by 4 bases, with 10 bases left in between. The germline V gene encodes CDR1 MNHNS and CDR2 SASEGT. This CDR3 has 15 residues. The DNA for the CDR3 is TGTGCCAGCAGTGAAGCCGTGACCCTTTACAATGAGCAGTTCTTC. Protein: CASSEAVTLYNEQFF.

V is TRBV27 and J is TRBJ1-2, with TRBD1 identical over 9 bases. The V and J ends lost 4 bases and 7 bases, in that order; junction bases with no gene match: 10. The germline V gene encodes CDR1 MNHEY and CDR2 SMNVEV (reference sequence). The CDR3 has 15 amino acids. The CDR3 is CASSSDVNRGRGYTF. CDR3 coding DNA: TGTGCCAGCAGTTCAGACGTAAACAGGGGGCGTGGCTACACCTTC.

The chain couples TRBV2 to TRBJ2-7; no firm D call. CDR1 SNHLY and CDR2 FYNNEI come from the germline V gene. The CDR3 sequence is 15 residues long. The V gene lost 6 bases and the J gene lost 0 bases, with 15 bases spanning the gap. This CDR3 reads CASRPWTFSSYEQYF. The DNA for the CDR3 is TGTGCCAGCAGACCCTGGACGTTTAGCTCCTACGAGCAGTACTTC.

This rearrangement joins TRBV25-1 to TRBJ2-1, with D possibly matching TRBD2 (5 bases). The CDR3 sequence is 13 residues long. Trimming took 5 bases from V and 9 from J, leaving 14 bases between them. Germline-derived CDR1 and CDR2 are MGHDK and SYGVNS. DNA for the CDR3: TGTGCCAGCAGTTCGAGAGGGCGGAGTGAGCAGTTCTTC. Its protein is CASSSRGRSEQFF.

This chain joins TRBV14 and TRBJ2-2; possibly TRBD2 for D (5 bases). The V end lost 0 bases, the J end lost 5 bases, and 13 bases lay between the germline ends. Germline CDR1 and CDR2: SGHDN and FVKESK. CDR3 length: 16 residues. In nucleotides, the CDR3 is TGTGCCAGCAGCCAAGACGGCGGGCTGGTTACCGGGGAGCTGTTTTTT. As protein: CASSQDGGLVTGELFF.

The rearrangement joins TRBV11-2 to TRBJ2-3, with 8 bases identical to TRBD2. The V segment lost 4 bases and the J segment 5 bases; nucleotides outside the gene matches: 11. The V gene's germline CDR1 is SGHAT and CDR2 FQNNGV. The CDR3 has 16 amino acids. This CDR3 reads CASSSDGLASEDTQYF. Written as DNA, the CDR3 is TGTGCCAGCAGCTCCGACGGACTAGCTAGCGAAGATACGCAGTATTTT. Full variable domain (missing parts from reference TRBV11-2 and TRBJ2-3): EAGVAQSPRYKIIEKRQSVAFWCNPISGHATLYWYQQILGQGPKLLIQFQNNGVVDDSQLPKDRFSAERLKGVDSTLKIQPAKLEDSAVYLCASSSDGLASEDTQYFGPGTRLTVL.

This chain links TRBV6-5 with TRBJ2-7; TRBD1 or TRBD2 may be the D gene (5 bases each). V was cut by 0 bases and J by 4 bases, with 13 bases left in between. CDR3 length equals 15 residues. Looked up from germline, CDR1 is MNHEY and CDR2 is SVGAGI. This CDR3 reads CASSYSIGAVYEQYF. CDR3 nucleotides: TGTGCCAGCAGTTACTCGATCGGGGCGGTGTACGAGCAGTACTTC.

This rearrangement joins TRBV20-1 to TRBJ1-1; 8 nucleotides agree with TRBD1. CDR3 length: 10 residues. Germline-derived CDR1 and CDR2 are DFQATT and SNEGSKA (reference sequence). Trimming took 5 bases from V and 7 from J; bases not matched to a gene: 0. CDR3 sequence: CSADRGEAFF. The CDR3 region has the DNA TGCAGTGCTGACAGGGGTGAAGCTTTCTTT.

The CDR3 nucleotides are TGTGCCAGCAGCGGACTAGCGGGGATGAACACCGGGGAGCTGTTTTTT. Translation gives CASSGLAGMNTGELFF. This sequence joins TRBV3-1 (or the pseudogene TRBV3-2) and TRBJ2-2; 12 nucleotides match TRBD2. CDR1 is LGHDT, CDR2 YNNKEL, per germline (reference sequence). V shed 5 bases and J 1 base; nucleotides not matched to a gene: 2. The CDR3 spans 16 residues.

The genes are TRBV2 and TRBJ1-3; D gene uncertain. The V gene lost 6 bases and the J gene lost 0 bases, with 9 bases spanning the gap. Per germline, CDR1 SNHLY and CDR2 FYNNEI. This CDR3 contains 14 residues. CDR3 DNA: TGTGCCAGCAGCCCCCTGCTCTCTGGAAACACCATATATTTT. Translated, it gives CASSPLLSGNTIYF.

This chain joins TRBV5-4 and TRBJ2-3, with 7 bases matching TRBD2. Per germline, CDR1 SGHNT and CDR2 YYREEE (reference sequence). V gave up 0 bases and J gave up 0 bases; unmatched junction bases: 4. This CDR3 is built from 16 residues. CDR3 loop: CASSLEWGGSTDTQYF. CDR3 DNA: TGTGCCAGCAGCTTGGAATGGGGGGGTAGCACAGATACGCAGTATTTT.

This sequence joins TRBV5-5 and TRBJ1-1; D not resolved. This CDR3 comprises 13 residues. Per the germline V gene, CDR1 is SGHKS and CDR2 is YYEKEE (reference sequence). The V end lost 0 bases, the J end lost 1 base, and 4 bases lay between the germline ends. CDR3 residues: CASSLVANTEAFF. CDR3 nucleotides: TGTGCCAGCAGCTTGGTGGCGAACACTGAAGCTTTCTTT.

The chain links TRBV9 to TRBJ2-2, with a weak D call TRBD2 (6 bases). Trimming pared 2 bases from V and 6 bases from J, leaving 8 bases between. This CDR3 spans 13 amino acids. Germline assignment: CDR1 SGDLS and CDR2 YYNGEE. In DNA form, the CDR3 reads TGTGCCAGCAGCGTTTGGGAGGCCGGGGAGCTGTTTTTT. This encodes CASSVWEAGELFF.

J is TRBJ1-3 and V is TRBV5-4; 8 bases fit TRBD1. The J segment lost 11 bases and the V segment lost 4 bases, leaving 8 bases of the junction unmatched. This CDR3 region has 13 residues. The V gene's germline CDR1 is SGHNT and CDR2 YYREEE (reference sequence). The CDR3 sequence: CASSEGQALPIYF. The DNA for the CDR3 is TGTGCCAGCAGCGAGGGACAGGCATTACCCATATATTTT.